A single TCR beta chain is shown here with its context. What it recognizes is unknown. This entry belongs to a study of shared clonotypes between healthy human individuals. Study outcomes and limitations: Naive CD4 clonotypes overlapped across a handful of donors at 4.5% to 5.5%. Larger richness was generally estimated for naive than memory subsets.

Germline CDR1 and CDR2: LNHDA and SQIVND (reference sequence). This CDR3 spans 16 amino acids. The ends were cut back, 7 bases at V and 4 bases at J, with 22 bases in the middle. Original methodology: With immunoSEQ giving junction-only sequences and no quality scores, filtering differed. Libraries were prepared by immunoSEQ multiplex PCR; TCRdb keeps only in-frame clonotypes and omits some of them. That table is the source of V, J and clone size, and D and trimming were worked out from the DNA. The sample has under 550,000 clones, 90% to 97% seen once. CD4+ cells were split into CD45RA+ naive and CD45RA-negative memory subsets.

The chain uses TRBV19 and TRBJ1-2; D might be TRBD1 (5 bases). Sequencing was done on a sample of naive CD4+ T cells sorted from blood. The subset is: CD45RA+ positively selected. This receptor was obtained from a woman aged 25 to 39 in good health. The CDR3, as DNA: TGTGCCAGTACCACTCTCGACGGGGGAGTGACCTATGGCTACACCTTC. Protein product: CASTTLDGGVTYGYTF.